This T cell receptor (beta chain) was found in a study of blood T cell repertoires in COVID-19. Across the whole study: COVID-19 samples collected from the United States, Italy and Spain covered acute and convalescent phases. Nucleic acid was either cDNA or gDNA, and it came from T cells, B-cell-depleted T cells, or PBMCs.

In the source study's methods: Estimation of nucleated cell counts relied on the amplification of reference gene primers. Profiling relied on immunoSEQ multiplex PCR, and the TCRdb table lists in-frame clones only, not all of them. Clonal size and the V and J genes are those of that table, whereas D and trimming came from the DNA. The repertoire includes 120,000 or so clones, approximately 80% of them detected once, and 16% sits in the top ten. The CDR3 sequence is 14 residues long. Input material: peripheral blood. The clonotype was recovered from a woman aged 55-70 years with acute or convalescent COVID-19. This chain connects TRBV21-1 to TRBJ1-1. TRBV21-1 is tagged as a pseudogene. The CDR3 spells CASSKGTFLSEAFF. The CDR3 DNA is TGTGCCAGCAGCAAAGGTACGTTCCTGAGCGAAGCTTTCTTT.